This TCR beta chain was recorded in a study of blood T cell repertoires in COVID-19. Study context: The United States, Italy and Spain were the sources of the acute and convalescent COVID-19 samples. T cells, B-cell-depleted T cells, or PBMCs supplied cDNA or gDNA.

With 2 bases removed from V and 2 bases from J, the gap between germline ends came to 7 bases. CDR1 is SGHNT, CDR2 YYREEE, per germline (reference sequence). The CDR3 contains 13 residues. In the original analysis: Reference gene primer amplification yielded estimated nucleated cell counts. Clones were sequenced by immunoSEQ multiplex PCR, and TCRdb holds only the in-frame ones, with some missing. The DNA was the basis for D and trimming; V, J and clone size are from that table. The data contain 89,000 or so clones, 80% to 90% of them singletons. Enrolment of Seattle patients took place during active infection, and they were followed longitudinally.

The clonotype originates from a man aged 45-65 years with COVID-19, enrolled during active disease. The rearrangement uses TRBV5-4 and TRBJ1-2, with D possibly being TRBD1 (5 bases). The source material was peripheral blood. CDR3 residues: CASSFPGNYGYTF. The CDR3 DNA reads TGTGCCAGCAGCTTCCCAGGGAACTATGGCTACACCTTC.